This T cell receptor (beta chain) was obtained from a study of response to subunit inactivated influenza vaccine. Study-wide results and limits: That few new T cells are recruited by each seasonal influenza vaccination was the authors' suggestion.

This clonotype was seen only a few times. Its target is not known. TCRdb recomputed calls from the RT-PCR reads with MiXCR, one row per CDR3 protein. The sample records 450,000 to 600,000 distinct CDR3 sequences, approximately 15% being singletons. Looked up from germline, CDR1 is MDHEN and CDR2 is SYDVKM. The V end was cut by 3 bases, the J end by 6 bases, with 17 bases between. The CDR3 extends over 16 amino acids. The chain employs TRBV28 and TRBJ2-2; D might be TRBD1 (7 bases). The source was CD4+ T cells sorted from PBMCs, collected approximately 25 months after vaccination. The TCR sequence derives from a man aged 45 to 70 who received an inactivated influenza vaccine. CDR3 bases: TGTGCCAGCAGTTTGAAAGCAGGGGGGCCCCCCGGGGAGCTGTTTTTT. Translated, it gives CASSLKAGGPPGELFF.